Listed here are 11 T cell receptor beta chains from one sample, sequenced in a study of shared clonotypes between healthy human individuals. The data were produced by immunoSEQ multiplex PCR, yet TCRdb's version contains in-frame clones alone and is incomplete. This sample carries millions of clones, approximately 92% of them seen once, and the ten largest clones take over 0.12%. Sequences were obtained from naive CD4+ T cells sorted from blood. Sample subset: CD45RA+ positively selected. These receptors originate from a man between 18 and 35 years old in good health.

The chain recombines TRBV12-2 with TRBJ1-1. TRBV12-2 is labeled a pseudogene. The CDR3 extends over 15 amino acids. Here the CDR3 reads CASRLEGLQNTEAFF. In nucleotides, the CDR3 is TGTGCAAGTCGCTTAGAGGGTCTCCAGAACACTGAAGCTTTCTTT.

The chain combines TRBV29-1 with TRBJ1-1; D is perhaps TRBD1 (6 bases). The length of the CDR3 is 13 residues. V shed 4 bases and J shed 2 bases, with 11 bases lying between them. Germline lookup yields CDR1 SQVTM and CDR2 ANQGSEA. CDR3 residues: CSVGLGGNTEAFF. The DNA of the CDR3 is TGCAGCGTTGGTCTAGGGGGTAACACTGAAGCTTTCTTT. The full variable domain, with the rest looked up from reference TRBV29-1 and TRBJ1-1, is SAVISQKPSRDICQRGTSLTIQCQVDSQVTMMFWYRQQPGQSLTLIATANQGSEATYESGFVIDKFPISRPNLTFSTLTVSNMSPEDSSIYLCSVGLGGNTEAFFGQGTRLTVV.

The chain carries TRBV25-1 and TRBJ2-5; 8 bases are a match to TRBD1. V gave up 5 bases and J gave up 5 bases; unmatched junction bases: 4. The V gene's germline CDR1 is MGHDK and CDR2 SYGVNS. The CDR3 extends over 13 amino acids. The CDR3 here is CASSNDRGETQYF. The CDR3 nucleotides read TGTGCCAGCAGTAATGACAGGGGCGAGACCCAGTACTTC.

The chain links TRBV2 to TRBJ1-5; D is ambiguous. The CDR3 is 14 amino acids. Trimming shortened V by 5 bases and J by 3 bases, and 11 bases separated the two germline ends. Germline V lookup: CDR1 SNHLY, CDR2 FYNNEI. CDR3 sequence reads: CASSIEALNQPQHF. The CDR3 nucleotides read TGTGCCAGCAGTATAGAGGCTCTCAATCAGCCCCAGCATTTT. Full variable domain (missing parts from reference TRBV2 and TRBJ1-5): EPEVTQTPSHQVTQMGQEVILRCVPISNHLYFYWYRQILGQKVEFLVSFYNNEISEKSEIFDDQFSVERPDGSNFTLKIRSTKLEDSAMYFCASSIEALNQPQHFGDGTRLSIL.

In its sample, this clone was seen once. The chain is built from TRBV15 and TRBJ2-1; D gene uncertain. V lost 0 bases and J lost 5, with 8 bases in between. The CDR3 contains 14 residues. Germline CDR1 and CDR2: LNHNV and YYDKDF (reference sequence). The CDR3 bases are TGTGCCACCAGCAGAGATATCGGACACAATGAGCAGTTCTTC. Residues: CATSRDIGHNEQFF.

The J gene is TRBJ2-1, the V gene TRBV18, with TRBD2 matching over 13 bases. V gave up 6 bases and J gave up 8 bases; unmatched junction bases: 10. The CDR3 has 16 amino acids. Germline V gives CDR1 KGHSH, CDR2 LQKENI. CDR3 in DNA: TGTGCCAGCTCCCCCAAGGGACTAGCGGGGAAACATGAGCAGTTCTTC. Protein product: CASSPKGLAGKHEQFF.

The chain is built from TRBV28 and TRBJ1-2; 9 nucleotides align to TRBD1. V dropped 3 bases and J dropped 3; count of bases not matched to a gene: 8. CDR3 length: 16 residues. CDR1 is MDHEN and CDR2 is SYDVKM in the germline V gene. The CDR3 DNA sequence: TGTGCCAGCAGTTTGACAGGGGGTCGTATAGACTATGGCTACACCTTC. As protein: CASSLTGGRIDYGYTF.

This clone has just a few counts. The gene calls are TRBV12-5 and TRBJ1-5, with a tentative D call TRBD1 (5 bases). CDR1 is LGHNT, CDR2 FRNRAP, per germline. Deletions cut 5 bases from V and 3 bases from J, with 8 bases between. The CDR3 covers 13 residues. The CDR3 sequence is CASGRDFNQPQHF. CDR3 in DNA: TGTGCTAGTGGTAGGGACTTCAATCAGCCCCAGCATTTT.

The V call is TRBV6-1, the J call TRBJ2-7; 10 bases match TRBD2. The trim removed 5 bases at V and 3 bases at J, leaving 4 bases unmatched. Germline assignment: CDR1 MNHNS and CDR2 SASEGT. The CDR3 consists of 14 residues. This CDR3 is CASSSSGGIYEQYF. The CDR3 region has the DNA TGTGCCAGCAGTTCTAGCGGGGGAATCTACGAGCAGTACTTC.

V usage is TRBV10-1 and J usage is TRBJ2-1, with 8 bases fitting TRBD2. Germline V lookup: CDR1 WNHNN, CDR2 SYGVQD (reference sequence). Trimming removed 3 bases from V and 6 bases from J; junction bases left unmatched: 10. The CDR3 extends over 16 amino acids. CDR3 region: CASSDPSGSPPNEQFF. The CDR3, as DNA: TGCGCCAGCAGTGACCCTAGCGGGTCCCCTCCCAATGAGCAGTTCTTC.

The chain employs TRBV6-5 and TRBJ1-2; D gene ambiguous. The CDR3 length is 13 residues. Germline CDR1 MNHEY, CDR2 SVGAGI. The V and J ends lost 4 bases and 4 bases respectively, with 10 bases between them. CDR3 sequence: CASSLERGYGYTF. CDR3 DNA sequence: TGTGCCAGCAGTTTGGAACGGGGCTATGGCTACACCTTC.